This T cell receptor beta chain was retrieved from a study of shared clonotypes between healthy human individuals. Assay: immunoSEQ multiplex PCR; the TCRdb copy retains only in-frame clones and omits some. The table shows fewer than 850,000 clones, with roughly 88% occurring only once. Germline CDR1 is GTSNPN and CDR2 is SVGIG (reference sequence). The length of the CDR3 is 15 residues. The V and J ends lost 0 bases and 1 base respectively, with 10 bases between them. Sequenced sample: memory CD8+ T cells from PBMCs. The sample's subset: CD45RO+ cells pooled with CCR7-negative TemRA cells. The source is a man younger than 35 in good health. Some clones in this sample may be carry-over from other donors' samples. The chain carries TRBV30 and TRBJ2-1; D call uncertain. For the CDR3, the DNA is TGTGCCTGGAGTGTAGGTTACGGGTCCTACAATGAGCAGTTCTTC. The encoded protein is CAWSVGYGSYNEQFF.